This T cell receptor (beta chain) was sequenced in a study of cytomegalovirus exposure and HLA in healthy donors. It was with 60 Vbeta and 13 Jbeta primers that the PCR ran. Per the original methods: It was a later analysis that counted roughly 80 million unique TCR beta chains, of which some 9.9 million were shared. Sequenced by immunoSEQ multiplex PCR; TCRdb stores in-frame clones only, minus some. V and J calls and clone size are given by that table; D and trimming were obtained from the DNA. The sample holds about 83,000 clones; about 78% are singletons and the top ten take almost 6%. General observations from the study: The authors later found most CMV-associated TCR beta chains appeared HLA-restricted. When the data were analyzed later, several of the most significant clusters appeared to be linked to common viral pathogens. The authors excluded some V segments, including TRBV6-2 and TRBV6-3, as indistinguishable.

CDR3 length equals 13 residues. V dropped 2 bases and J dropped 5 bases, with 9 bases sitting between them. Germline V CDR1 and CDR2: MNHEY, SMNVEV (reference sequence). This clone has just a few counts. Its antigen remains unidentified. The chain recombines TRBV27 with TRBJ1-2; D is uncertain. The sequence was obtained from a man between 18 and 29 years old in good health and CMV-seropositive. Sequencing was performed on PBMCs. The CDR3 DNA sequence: TGTGCCAGCAGTTTAGGGCCGAGTTATGGCTACACCTTC. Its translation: CASSLGPSYGYTF.